Here is one T cell receptor (beta chain) with its context. Authors' processing steps: The assay estimated nucleated cells by amplifying reference gene primers. Sequencing used immunoSEQ multiplex PCR; TCRdb keeps in-frame clones, though not all of them. V, J and clone size are those of that table, while D and trimming were read from the DNA. The repertoire holds around 300,000 clones, with 85% as singletons. The data were taken from a study of blood T cell repertoires in COVID-19. Study in general: Sources were T cells, B-cell-depleted T cells, or PBMCs; the material itself was cDNA or gDNA.

After removal of 3 bases from V and 2 bases from J, the junction contained 3 bases not matched to a gene. The CDR3 has 14 amino acids. Germline CDR1 and CDR2: SEHNR and FQNEAQ (reference sequence). Categorization into cohorts depended on clinical history that participants reported. The rearrangement uses TRBV7-9 and TRBJ1-2, with 7 bases matching TRBD1. This receptor was obtained from a woman between 45 and 65 years old who had recovered from COVID-19. Sequenced input: PBMCs or T cells enriched from blood (not recorded which). Here the CDR3 DNA reads TGTGCCAGCAGCTTCGGGACAGACAACTATGGCTACACCTTC. It encodes CASSFGTDNYGYTF. The full variable domain, completed using reference TRBV7-9 and TRBJ1-2, is DTGVSQNPRHKITKRGQNVTFRCDPISEHNRLYWYRQTLGQGPEFLTYFQNEAQLEKSRLLSDRFSAERPKGSFSTLEIQRTEQGDSAMYLCASSFGTDNYGYTFGSGTRLTVV.